The present T cell receptor (beta chain) was sequenced within a study of T cells in Graves' hyperthyroidism and ophthalmopathy. The CDR3 extends over 17 amino acids. V gave up 5 bases and J gave up 4 bases; unmatched junction bases: 9. The germline V gene encodes CDR1 MDHEN and CDR2 SYDVKM. This clonotype was detected many times. There were TCR beta CDR3 regions amplified from RNA transcripts. HTBI primers were employed in a first-round RT-PCR of the TCR CDR3. A single record per CDR3 protein comes from TCRdb applying MiXCR to the multiplex PCR reads. The sample lists some 620,000 distinct CDR3 sequences, around 15% occurring once. For Graves' hyperthyroidism to be stable, ophthalmopathy could not progress within 18 months.

The chain links TRBV28 to TRBJ2-5, with TRBD2 matching 14 bases. Sequenced material: blood. The receptor was isolated from a woman aged 25 to 39 with Graves' hyperthyroidism. CDR3 loop: CASSKQRLAGGGETQYF. CDR3 DNA sequence: TGTGCCAGCAGTAAACAGAGACTAGCGGGAGGGGGAGAGACCCAGTACTTC.